This note documents a single TCR beta chain sequence. The antigen remains undetermined. TCRdb itself ran the reads through MiXCR, one entry per CDR3 protein. This table has roughly 45,000 distinct CDR3 sequences, about a fifth appearing once. These data originate in a study of T cell repertoires in cytomegalovirus infection. Overall study: HLA-C-restricted CMV epitopes, recently identified, and well-studied HLA-B-restricted ones were used by the study. Public TCR beta signatures marked donors with CMV infection and the matching HLA. Findings and limits, study-wide: HLA-C-restricted, CMV-specific TCR beta clonotypes were dominant ex vivo. Summed frequency of public TCR beta families distinguished CMV carriers with the relevant HLA.

V lost 3 bases to trimming and J lost 6 bases; unmatched junction nucleotides: 10. Germline-derived CDR1 and CDR2 are MDHEN and SYDVKM. The CDR3 loop spans 17 amino acids. The material sequenced was CD8+ T cells from cultured PBMCs, taken from culture after CMV antigen stimulation. The V and J genes are TRBV28 and TRBJ2-1, with TRBD2 matching over 11 bases. The source is a human donor in good health (CMV status not recorded). Some clones in this sample may be carry-over from other donors' samples. Here the CDR3 reads CASSFSLTSGGFNEQFF. CDR3 sequence (DNA): TGTGCCAGCAGTTTCTCCCTTACTAGCGGGGGTTTCAATGAGCAGTTCTTC.